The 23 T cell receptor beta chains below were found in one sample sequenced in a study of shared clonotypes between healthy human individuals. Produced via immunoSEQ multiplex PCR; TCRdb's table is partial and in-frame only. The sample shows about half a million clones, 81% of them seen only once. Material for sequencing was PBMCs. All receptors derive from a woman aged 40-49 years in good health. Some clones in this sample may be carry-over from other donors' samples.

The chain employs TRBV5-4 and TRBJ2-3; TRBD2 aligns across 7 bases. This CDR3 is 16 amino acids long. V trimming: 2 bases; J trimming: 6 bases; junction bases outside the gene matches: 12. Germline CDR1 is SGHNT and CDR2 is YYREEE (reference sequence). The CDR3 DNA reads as TGTGCCAGCAGCTTACCTTTTGGGGAGGGAAGGGATACGCAGTATTTT. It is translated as CASSLPFGEGRDTQYF.

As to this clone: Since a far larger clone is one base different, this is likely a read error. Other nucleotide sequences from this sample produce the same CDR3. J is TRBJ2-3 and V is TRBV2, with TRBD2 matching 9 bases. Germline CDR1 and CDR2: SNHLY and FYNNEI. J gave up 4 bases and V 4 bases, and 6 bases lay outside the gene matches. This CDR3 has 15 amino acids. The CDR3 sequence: CASSVGAGGPDTQYF. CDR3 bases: TGTGCCAGCAGTGTGGGCGCGGGGGGGCCAGATACGCAGTATTTT.

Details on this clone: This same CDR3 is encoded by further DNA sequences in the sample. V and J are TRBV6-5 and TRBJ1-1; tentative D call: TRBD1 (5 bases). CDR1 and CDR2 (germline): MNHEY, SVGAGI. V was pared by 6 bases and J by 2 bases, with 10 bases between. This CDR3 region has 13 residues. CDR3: CASSSTGNTEAFF. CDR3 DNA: TGTGCCAGCAGCTCCACAGGAAACACTGAAGCTTTCTTT.

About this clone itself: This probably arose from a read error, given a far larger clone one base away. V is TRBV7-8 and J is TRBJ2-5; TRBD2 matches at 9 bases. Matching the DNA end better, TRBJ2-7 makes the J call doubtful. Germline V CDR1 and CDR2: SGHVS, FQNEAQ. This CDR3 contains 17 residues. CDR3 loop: CASSLSRLAATSCEQYF. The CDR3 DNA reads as TGTGCCAGCAGCCTATCCAGACTAGCGGCTACCTCCTGCGAGCAGTACTTC.

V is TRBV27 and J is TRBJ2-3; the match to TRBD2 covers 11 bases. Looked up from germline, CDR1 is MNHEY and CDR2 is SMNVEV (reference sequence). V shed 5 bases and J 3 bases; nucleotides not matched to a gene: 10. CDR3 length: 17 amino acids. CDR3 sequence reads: CASSPRGSGRETDTQYF. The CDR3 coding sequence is TGTGCCAGCAGTCCCAGGGGTAGCGGGAGGGAAACAGATACGCAGTATTTT.

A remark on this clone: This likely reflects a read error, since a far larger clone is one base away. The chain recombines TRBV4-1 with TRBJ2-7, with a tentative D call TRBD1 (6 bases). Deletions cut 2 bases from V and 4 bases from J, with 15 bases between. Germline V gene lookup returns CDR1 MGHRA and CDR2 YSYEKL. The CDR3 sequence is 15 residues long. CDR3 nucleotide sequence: TGCGCCAGCAGCCAACAAGGGATAGGGGGATACGAGCAGTACTTC. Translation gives CASSQQGIGGYEQYF.

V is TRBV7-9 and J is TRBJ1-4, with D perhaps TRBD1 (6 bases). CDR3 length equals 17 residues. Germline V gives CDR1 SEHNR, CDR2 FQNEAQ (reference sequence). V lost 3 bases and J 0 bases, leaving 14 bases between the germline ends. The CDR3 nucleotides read TGTGCCAGCAGCTTCCAGGACAGACTGGCAACTAATGAAAAACTGTTTTTT. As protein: CASSFQDRLATNEKLFF.

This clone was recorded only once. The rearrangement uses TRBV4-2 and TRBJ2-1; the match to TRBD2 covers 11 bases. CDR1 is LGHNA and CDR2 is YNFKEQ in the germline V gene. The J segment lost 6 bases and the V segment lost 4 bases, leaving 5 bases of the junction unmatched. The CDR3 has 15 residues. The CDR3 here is CASSRLAGGPNEQFF. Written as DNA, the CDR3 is TGTGCCAGCAGCCGATTAGCGGGAGGGCCCAATGAGCAGTTCTTC.

The CDR3 nucleotides are TGTGCCAGCAGGTGGAATTCTTTAGAAAACACTGAAGCTTTCTTT. This translates into CASRWNSLENTEAFF. This chain joins TRBV11-2 and TRBJ1-1, with D uncertain. From germline, CDR1 is SGHAT and CDR2 FQNNGV. The V and J ends lost 6 bases and 2 bases respectively, with 16 bases between them. This CDR3 region has 15 residues.

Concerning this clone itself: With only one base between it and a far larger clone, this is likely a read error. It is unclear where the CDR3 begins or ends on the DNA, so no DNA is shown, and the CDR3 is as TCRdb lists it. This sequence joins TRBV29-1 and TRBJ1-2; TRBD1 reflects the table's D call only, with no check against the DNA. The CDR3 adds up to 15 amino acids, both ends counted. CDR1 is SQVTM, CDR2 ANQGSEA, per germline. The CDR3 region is CSVPATGDIYYCYTF.

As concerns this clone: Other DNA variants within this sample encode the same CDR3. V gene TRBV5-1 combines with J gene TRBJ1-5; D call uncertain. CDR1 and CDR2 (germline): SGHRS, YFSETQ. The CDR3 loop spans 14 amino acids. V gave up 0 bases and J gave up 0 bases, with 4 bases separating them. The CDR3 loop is CASSLGYSNQPQHF. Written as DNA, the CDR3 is TGCGCCAGCAGCTTGGGGTATAGCAATCAGCCCCAGCATTTT.

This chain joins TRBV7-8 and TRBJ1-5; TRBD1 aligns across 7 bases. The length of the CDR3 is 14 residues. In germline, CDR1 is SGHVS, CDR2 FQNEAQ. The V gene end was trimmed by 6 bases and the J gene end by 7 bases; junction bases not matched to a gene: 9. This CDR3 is CASRSDREKQPQHF. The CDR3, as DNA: TGTGCCAGCAGGTCAGACAGGGAAAAGCAGCCCCAGCATTTT.

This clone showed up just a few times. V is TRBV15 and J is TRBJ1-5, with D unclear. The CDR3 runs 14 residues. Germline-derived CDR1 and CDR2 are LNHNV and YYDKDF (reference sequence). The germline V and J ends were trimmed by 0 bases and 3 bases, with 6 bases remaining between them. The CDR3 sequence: CATSRDRDNQPQHF. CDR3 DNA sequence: TGTGCCACCAGCAGAGATCGGGACAATCAGCCCCAGCATTTT.

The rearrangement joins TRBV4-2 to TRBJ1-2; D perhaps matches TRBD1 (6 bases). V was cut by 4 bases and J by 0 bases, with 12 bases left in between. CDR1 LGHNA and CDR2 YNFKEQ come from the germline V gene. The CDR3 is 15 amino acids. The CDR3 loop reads CASSPTQGPNYGYTF. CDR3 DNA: TGTGCCAGCAGCCCAACACAGGGCCCTAACTATGGCTACACCTTC.

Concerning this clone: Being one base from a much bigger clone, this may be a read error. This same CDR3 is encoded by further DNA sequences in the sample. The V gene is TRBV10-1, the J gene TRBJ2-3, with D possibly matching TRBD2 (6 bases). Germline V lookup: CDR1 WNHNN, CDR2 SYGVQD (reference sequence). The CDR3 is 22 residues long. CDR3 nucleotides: TGCGCCAGCAGTGAACGGCCCCAATCTAGAGAGGAAGGCGGGATGATGGCAGATACGCAGTACTTT. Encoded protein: CASSERPQSREEGGMMADTQYF.

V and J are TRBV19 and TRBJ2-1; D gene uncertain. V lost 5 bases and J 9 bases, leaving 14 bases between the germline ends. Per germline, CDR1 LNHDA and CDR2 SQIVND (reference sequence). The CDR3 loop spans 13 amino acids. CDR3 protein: CASSAQTRLEQFF. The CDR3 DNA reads TGTGCCAGTAGTGCGCAGACCCGTCTTGAGCAGTTCTTC.

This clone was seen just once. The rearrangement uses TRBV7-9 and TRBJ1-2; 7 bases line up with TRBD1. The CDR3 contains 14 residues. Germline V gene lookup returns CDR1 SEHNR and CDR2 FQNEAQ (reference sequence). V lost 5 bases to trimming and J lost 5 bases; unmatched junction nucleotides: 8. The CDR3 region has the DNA TGTGCCAGCAGCGACGACAGGGTTGGTTATGGCTACACCTTC. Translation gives CASSDDRVGYGYTF.

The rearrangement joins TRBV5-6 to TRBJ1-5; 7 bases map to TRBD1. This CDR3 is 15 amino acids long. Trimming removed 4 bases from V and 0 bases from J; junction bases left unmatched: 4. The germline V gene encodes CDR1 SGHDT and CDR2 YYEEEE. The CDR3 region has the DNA TGTGCCAGCAGCCTGGGACAGACTAGCAATCAGCCCCAGCATTTT. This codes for CASSLGQTSNQPQHF.

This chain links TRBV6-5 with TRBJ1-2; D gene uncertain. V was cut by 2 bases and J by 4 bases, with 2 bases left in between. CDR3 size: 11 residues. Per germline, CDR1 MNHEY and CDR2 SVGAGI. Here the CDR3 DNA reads TGTGCCAGCAGTTACGGCTATGGCTACACCTTC. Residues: CASSYGYGYTF.

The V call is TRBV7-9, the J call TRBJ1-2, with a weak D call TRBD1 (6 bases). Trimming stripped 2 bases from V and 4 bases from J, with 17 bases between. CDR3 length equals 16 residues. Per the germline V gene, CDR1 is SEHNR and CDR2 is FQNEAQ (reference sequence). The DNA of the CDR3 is TGTGCCAGCAGCTTAAGAAGATTGGGCAGGGGCTATGGCTACACCTTC. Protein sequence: CASSLRRLGRGYGYTF.

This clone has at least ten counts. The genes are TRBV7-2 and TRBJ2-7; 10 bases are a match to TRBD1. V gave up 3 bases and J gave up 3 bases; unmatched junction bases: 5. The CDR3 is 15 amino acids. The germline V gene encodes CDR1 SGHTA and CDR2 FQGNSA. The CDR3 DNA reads TGTGCCAGCAGCTTTCAGGGACAGGGGTACTACGAGCAGTACTTC. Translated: CASSFQGQGYYEQYF. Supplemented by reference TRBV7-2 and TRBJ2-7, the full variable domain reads GAGVSQSPSNKVTEKGKDVELRCDPISGHTALYWYRQSLGQGLEFLIYFQGNSAPDKSGLPSDRFSAERTGGSVSTLTIQRTQQEDSAVYLCASSFQGQGYYEQYFGPGTRLTVT.

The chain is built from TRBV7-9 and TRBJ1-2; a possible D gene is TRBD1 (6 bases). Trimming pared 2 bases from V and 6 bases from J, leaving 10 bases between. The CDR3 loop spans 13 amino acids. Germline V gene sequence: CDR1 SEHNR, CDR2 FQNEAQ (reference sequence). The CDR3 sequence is CASSLQGRDGYTF. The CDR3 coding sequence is TGTGCCAGCAGCTTACAGGGGAGGGATGGCTACACCTTC. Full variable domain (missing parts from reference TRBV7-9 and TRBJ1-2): DTGVSQNPRHKITKRGQNVTFRCDPISEHNRLYWYRQTLGQGPEFLTYFQNEAQLEKSRLLSDRFSAERPKGSFSTLEIQRTEQGDSAMYLCASSLQGRDGYTFGSGTRLTVV.

DNA of the CDR3: TGTGCCAGCAGCGGACTTCGCACAGATACGCAGTATTTT. Its protein is CASSGLRTDTQYF. The chain uses TRBV9 and TRBJ2-3; no reliable D call. Germline values: CDR1 SGDLS, CDR2 YYNGEE. This CDR3 contains 13 residues. V lost 3 bases, J lost 1 base, and 6 bases lay in between.